Described below is a single T cell receptor (beta chain) sequence and its context. This clone was detected a few times. The antigen it binds to is not known. Base qualities are missing; no much larger clone stands one base away. The entire isolated RNA was reverse transcribed using the High Capacity cDNA Reverse Transcription Kit, and thus expressed TCRB transcripts were sequenced. Naive, central memory and regulatory T cell samples underwent deep immunoSEQ sequencing, averaging about 3.57 million total reads per sample. Sorted cells were lysed in RLT buffer, and RNA was extracted using DNase-treated RNeasy Micro or Mini kits according to cell number. To prevent cross-contamination, each cell subset was processed individually, whereas patient and healthy donor samples were processed jointly. The immunoSEQ multiplex PCR was used to amplify TCRB sequences from cDNA, yielding 87-bp fragments that span the CDR3 region. Amplicons were sequenced on the Illumina HiSeq platform. Concerning the study's data processing: PCR bias was corrected computationally using synthetic template baselines, and reads within Hamming distance 2 were collapsed, with unmergeable singletons discarded. Reads were aligned against IMGT so that V, D and J genes, CDR3 length and insertions or deletions at six rearrangement sites could be assigned. Clonotype counts were normalized to sorted cell number within each subset before computing true diversity and Gini coefficients with the tcR R package. The overlap coefficient, calculated on TCRB nucleotide sequences, was used to quantify repertoire sharing. As a proxy for the pre-selection repertoire, out-of-frame TCRB sequences from naive cells were analyzed. TCRdb's version of the immuneACCESS table is confined to in-frame rearrangements and falls short of the full clone set. An unresolved V gene accounts for under half of the shortfall where checked; the remainder is of unknown origin. The V and J calls and clone size come from that table; D and trimming were worked out from the DNA. The sample table lists hundreds of thousands of clones, around an eighth of them with a count of one. The ten largest clones take up 0.02% to 0.025% of the sample.

This sample is drawn from a study of beta chain features in type 1 diabetes (dated by TCRdb to 2016 to 2019). Study-wide context: Mean age, gender distribution, total cell number and subset yield did not differ between patients and healthy donors. Naive and central memory subsets were obtained from all 30 or so donors, but regulatory and stem cell-like memory subsets were isolated from only 8 patients and roughly eight healthy donors. Across all samples, approximately 100 million sorted cells were examined, and cell number per subset correlated strongly with RNA yield. The study compared TCRB repertoires of sorted circulating CD4+ T cell subsets between recently diagnosed type 1 diabetes patients and matched healthy donors. Overall study results and their limits: Because cDNA rather than genomic DNA was sequenced, highly expressing activated cells could have been over-represented, although no difference in activation and CD3 levels was found between groups. Because the HLA sub-analyses included only small numbers of individuals, any influence of HLA type on TCRB rearrangement was left unresolved. Shorter templates might have been favored by PCR, but patient and control samples were amplified and corrected together, so both groups would have been affected equally by any skew. Fewer insertions and more nucleotide deletions at VDJ recombination sites were observed in patients with type 1 diabetes, implying thymic rearrangement abnormalities. Naive, central memory and regulatory TCRB repertoires appeared to be more similar among patients than among healthy donors. In all four CD4+ subsets, TCRB CDR3 length was moderately but significantly shorter in type 1 diabetes patients.

Each donor gave one peripheral blood draw, averaging approximately 110 mL, which was collected into heparinised tubes. Using a panel that included CD45RO, CCR7, CD25, CD127, CD95 and CD27, naive, central memory, regulatory and stem cell-like memory CD4+ T cells were sorted on a BD FACSAria II. All sorted populations exceeded 95% purity. PBMCs were isolated right away by Lymphoprep density gradient centrifugation and were stained directly, without culture. So that batch effects would be minimized, each experiment stained and sorted samples in pairs, pairing one healthy donor with one patient. Sequenced material: naive CD4+ T cells from blood. The cell subset or site label here, explained by the study, means: true naive CD4+ T cells. This clonotype originated in a man aged 18-30 years with type 1 diabetes.

The CDR3 has the sequence CASSLMRGDQETQYF. The DNA reads TGCGCCAGCAGCTTGATGAGAGGCGATCAAGAGACCCAGTACTTC. The rearranged chain carries TRBV5-1 and TRBJ2-5; the D gene remains uncertain. From a lookup of the germline V gene, CDR1 and CDR2 are SGHRS and YFSETQ. Including the terminal cysteine and phenylalanine, the CDR3 comprises 15 residues. Just CDR3 DNA is preserved here, 45 bases in frame from base 1. Trimming costs V 1 base and J 2 bases, and their ends lie 12 bases apart.